The T cell receptor beta chain described here comes from a study of blood T cell repertoires in COVID-19. As originally analysed: Reference gene primers were amplified, and this amplification served to estimate nucleated cell counts. Profiled with immunoSEQ multiplex PCR; TCRdb holds only in-frame clones, not every one. That table is the source of V, J and clone size, and D and trimming were worked out from the DNA. In the table there are 150,000 or so clones, 80% to 90% of which are singletons. V dropped 3 bases and J dropped 3 bases, with 15 bases sitting between them. Looked up from germline, CDR1 is SGHDT and CDR2 is YYEEEE. This CDR3 has 15 amino acids.

The clonotype originates from an older woman with acute or convalescent COVID-19. The rearrangement joins TRBV5-6 to TRBJ1-2, with D perhaps TRBD1 (6 bases). The sample was peripheral blood. The CDR3 is CASSSGQTNYYGYTF. The CDR3 DNA sequence: TGTGCCAGCAGCTCAGGACAGACCAATTACTATGGCTACACCTTC.